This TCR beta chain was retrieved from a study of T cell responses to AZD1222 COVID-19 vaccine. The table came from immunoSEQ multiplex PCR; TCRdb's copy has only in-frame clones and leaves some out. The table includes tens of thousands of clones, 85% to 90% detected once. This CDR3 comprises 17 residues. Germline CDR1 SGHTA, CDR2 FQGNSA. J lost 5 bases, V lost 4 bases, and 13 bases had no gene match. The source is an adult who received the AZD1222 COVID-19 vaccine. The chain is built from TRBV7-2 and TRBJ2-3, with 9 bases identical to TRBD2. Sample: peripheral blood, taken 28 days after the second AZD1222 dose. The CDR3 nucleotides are TGTGCCAGCAGCTCCCGGGGCGGGAGGGCCATGGTAGATACGCAGTATTTT. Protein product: CASSSRGGRAMVDTQYF.